This T cell receptor (beta chain) was sequenced for a study of OX40 agonist ivuxolimab in advanced cancers. Across the whole study: Mean age 60 years, range about 23 to 80; about 81% male. The study, taken as a whole, reports: Antigen specificity of clonally expanded peripheral T cells was not established.

This table comes from immunoSEQ multiplex PCR, and its TCRdb copy is limited to in-frame clones, with some not included. The sample yields tens of thousands of clones, around 86% seen once. This clone was detected only a few times. Its target is unknown. CDR3 length: 14 residues. Trimming left V 2 bases short and J 0 bases short, with 7 bases between. The germline V gene encodes CDR1 SEHNR and CDR2 FQNEAQ (reference sequence). The sample in question was CD4+ or CD8+ T cells sorted from blood, obtained in a trial of the OX40 agonist ivuxolimab. V usage is TRBV7-9 and J usage is TRBJ1-1; D not certain. The receptor's source is an adult with an advanced solid tumor such as melanoma, head and neck, liver or kidney cancer. The CDR3 is CASSLSTMNTEAFF. The CDR3 DNA reads TGTGCCAGCAGCTTATCCACGATGAACACTGAAGCTTTCTTT.